A selection of T cell receptor beta chains follows, all from one sample in a study of prognosis after radiotherapy for stage I lung cancer. TCRdb analysed the multiplex PCR reads with MiXCR anew, one entry per CDR3 protein. This table holds around 31,000 distinct CDR3 sequences, around 30% found once. Sequencing used PBMCs, obtained before or after stereotactic body radiation therapy (not recorded which). The source of these receptors is a donor aged 50 or older with non-small cell lung cancer. Each CDR3 is given with its conserved first and last residue. The D gene is left open where the match is weak. Clone sizes are given selectively: once, few, many, or a class where the clone is expanded.

clone_size,d_call,v_call,cdr3_length,j_call,cdr3_nt,cdr3_aa
many,TRBD2,TRBV2,14,TRBJ2-1,TGTGCCAGCAGTTGGACTAGCGGCTACAATGAGCAGTTCTTC,CASSWTSGYNEQFF
-,-,TRBV7-3,12,TRBJ1-1,TGTGCCAGCAGCTCATTTAACACTGAAGCTTTCTTT,CASSSFNTEAFF
many,TRBD2,TRBV7-3,15,TRBJ2-7,TGTGCCAGCAGCCCAGGGACTAGCGGGAGCTACGAGCAGTACTTC,CASSPGTSGSYEQYF
many,TRBD2,TRBV5-1,17,TRBJ2-7,TGCGCCAGCTCGCCGTTGGGGGTAGCGGGAGGGCCTCACGAGCAGTACTTC,CASSPLGVAGGPHEQYF
-,TRBD1,TRBV2,15,TRBJ1-4,TGTGCCAGCAGTGAAAGAGGGACAGGCCTTGGGGGGGTGTTTTTT,CASSERGTGLGGVFF
many,TRBD2,TRBV20-1,16,TRBJ2-4,TGCAGTGCTAGATGGATAGGGACTAGCGGGACGAACATTCAGTACTTC,CSARWIGTSGTNIQYF
many,TRBD2,TRBV10-3,13,TRBJ2-1,TGTGCCATAGCGGGAGTGGGCTACAATGAGCAGTTCTTC,CAIAGVGYNEQFF
many,-,TRBV6-5,12,TRBJ2-5,TGTGCCAGCAGTTACAAGATGGAGACCCAGTACTTC,CASSYKMETQYF
many,TRBD1,TRBV29-1,20,TRBJ1-2,TGCAGCGTTGAAGGGCCCCGCCGGGACAGGGGTGGAGGGGGTTATTATGGCTACACCTTC,CSVEGPRRDRGGGGYYGYTF
-,-,TRBV25-1,15,TRBJ2-5,TGTGCCAGCAGTGAATGTAACAGGATGCAAGGGACCCAGTACTTC,CASSECNRMQGTQYF
many,TRBD2,TRBV2,14,TRBJ2-1,TGTGCCAGCAGACGGACTAGCGGGAGTGCTGAGCAGTTCTTC,CASRRTSGSAEQFF
-,-,TRBV30,14,TRBJ1-4,TGTGCCTGGACGGCCCCTCCTATCGGTGAAAAACTGTTTTTT,CAWTAPPIGEKLFF
many,TRBD1,TRBV19,16,TRBJ2-7,TGTGCCAGTAGTATTGGGGCCACAGGGGCCCCCTACGAGCAGTACTTC,CASSIGATGAPYEQYF
many,-,TRBV30,15,TRBJ2-6,TGTGCCTGGAGTGTACAGTCAGCTGGGGCCAACGTCCTGACTTTC,CAWSVQSAGANVLTF
many,-,TRBV20-1,13,TRBJ2-3,TGCAGTGCCCCGTCAGCTCCACCGGGTACGCAGTATTTT,CSAPSAPPGTQYF
-,-,TRBV6-1,13,TRBJ1-2,TGTTCCAGCAGCTTAGTCTATCTCTATGGCTACACCTTC,CSSSLVYLYGYTF
many,-,TRBV19,14,TRBJ2-2,TGTGCCAGTAGCCGAGATACCCTCACCGGGGAGCTGTTTTTT,CASSRDTLTGELFF
few,-,TRBV18,15,TRBJ1-1,TGTGCCAGCTCACCGAGCCTTGGGGGAAACACTGAAGCTTTCTTT,CASSPSLGGNTEAFF
many,-,TRBV11-3,14,TRBJ2-7,TGTGCCAGCAGCTTACAGGGCAGCTCCTACGAGCAGTACTTC,CASSLQGSSYEQYF
many,-,TRBV6-4,14,TRBJ1-1,TGTGCCAGCAGTAAACAGGTTTGGGACACTGAAGCTTTCTTT,CASSKQVWDTEAFF
-,TRBD1,TRBV6-1,13,TRBJ1-6,TGTGCTAGCAGACAGGGGCATAATTCACCCCTCCACTTT,CASRQGHNSPLHF
many,-,TRBV5-1,14,TRBJ1-2,TGCGCCAGCAGCTTGGGTCCCCCGGACTATGGCTACACCTTC,CASSLGPPDYGYTF
many,-,TRBV3-1,13,TRBJ2-7,TGTGCCAGCAGTTTCGGGAGTTCTAGCGAGCAGTACTTC,CASSFGSSSEQYF
many,-,TRBV2,11,TRBJ1-2,TGTGCCAGCGGGCAGGGCGTTGGCTACACCTTC,CASGQGVGYTF
once,-,TRBV12-5,17,TRBJ1-2,TGTGCTAGTGGTTTGTCCCGACGGGCAGCCTTAAAATATGGCTACACCTTC,CASGLSRRAALKYGYTF
-,-,TRBV6-1,13,TRBJ1-5,TGTGCCATCGGCTGGCAAGACAATCAGCCCCAGCATTTT,CAIGWQDNQPQHF
many,-,TRBV30,15,TRBJ2-7,TGTGCCTGGAGTGGTAGCGGACAGGTCTCCTACGAGCAGTACTTC,CAWSGSGQVSYEQYF
-,-,TRBV6-1,15,TRBJ2-5,TGTGCCAGCAGTGAAGCGCAGGGGGGGCAAGAGACCCAGTACTTC,CASSEAQGGQETQYF
medium-sized,TRBD2,TRBV6-1,18,TRBJ2-7,TGTGCCAGCAGTGTACGAGGACTAGCGGGAGGGCGTTTCTACGAGCAGTACTTC,CASSVRGLAGGRFYEQYF
many,-,TRBV5-1,11,TRBJ2-7,TGCGCCAGCAGCTCCCACTACGAGCAGTACTTC,CASSSHYEQYF
many,TRBD1,TRBV5-6,14,TRBJ2-7,TGTGCCAGCAGCGGGACAGGGACGTCCTACGAGCAGTACTTC,CASSGTGTSYEQYF
many,TRBD2,TRBV6-1,15,TRBJ2-1,TGTGCCAGCAGTGGAGCGGGAGGGCCCAACAATGAGCAGTTCTTC,CASSGAGGPNNEQFF
many,-,TRBV6-2/TRBV6-3,13,TRBJ1-2,TGTGCCAGCACTCCGGACCTTAGGGGTGGCTACACCTTC,CASTPDLRGGYTF
many,-,TRBV19,13,TRBJ2-7,TGTGCCAGTAGTGGGGCCTTTACCTACGAGCAGTACTTC,CASSGAFTYEQYF
many,-,TRBV6-1,16,TRBJ1-4,TGTGCCAGCAGTGAAAGGAGGGCCGCAACTAATGAAAAACTGTTTTTT,CASSERRAATNEKLFF
many,-,TRBV20-1,17,TRBJ2-1,TGCAGTGCGAGTAACCCAATCGGGGTTAGCTCCTACAATGAGCAGTTCTTC,CSASNPIGVSSYNEQFF
many,-,TRBV2,15,TRBJ2-1,TGTGCCAGCAGCGTAGCGGGGCCCACAGGGGATGAGCAGTTCTTC,CASSVAGPTGDEQFF
many,-,TRBV9,14,TRBJ2-2,TGTGCCAGCAGCCTGCAGGGGAACACCGGGGAGCTGTTTTTT,CASSLQGNTGELFF
many,TRBD2,TRBV5-1,16,TRBJ2-6,TGCGCCAGCAGCATACTAGCGGGTGCTGGGGCCAACGTCCTGACTTTC,CASSILAGAGANVLTF
many,TRBD1,TRBV2,16,TRBJ2-1,TGTGCCAGCAGGGGGCCGAGGGACAGTCGTTACAATGAGCAGTTCTTC,CASRGPRDSRYNEQFF
-,TRBD2,TRBV6-1,17,TRBJ2-5,TGTGCCAGCAGTGAAGCTCCTAGCGGGAGGTCTGTGGAGACCCAGTACTTC,CASSEAPSGRSVETQYF
many,-,TRBV2,14,TRBJ1-5,TGTGCCAGCAGTGGCGGGAGGGGCGGTCAGCCCCAGCATTTT,CASSGGRGGQPQHF
-,-,TRBV19,12,TRBJ1-5,TGTGCCAGTAGCGGCAGCAATCAGCCCCAGCATTTT,CASSGSNQPQHF